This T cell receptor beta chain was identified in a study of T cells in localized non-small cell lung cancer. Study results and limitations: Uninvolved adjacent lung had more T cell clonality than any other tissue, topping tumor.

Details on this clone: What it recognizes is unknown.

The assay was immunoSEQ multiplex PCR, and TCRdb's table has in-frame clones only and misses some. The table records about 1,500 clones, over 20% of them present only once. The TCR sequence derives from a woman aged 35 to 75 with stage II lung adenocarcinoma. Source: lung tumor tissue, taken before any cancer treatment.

CDR3 sequence reads: CASSEGQGRGQPQHF. CDR3 coding DNA: TGTGCCAGCAGTGAAGGTCAGGGGCGCGGACAGCCCCAGCATTTT. This chain joins TRBV6-1 and TRBJ1-5, with D maybe TRBD1 (6 bases). V was clipped by 1 base and J by 7 bases, with 14 bases between them. Germline V gene lookup returns CDR1 MNHNS and CDR2 SASEGT. There are 15 residues in the CDR3.